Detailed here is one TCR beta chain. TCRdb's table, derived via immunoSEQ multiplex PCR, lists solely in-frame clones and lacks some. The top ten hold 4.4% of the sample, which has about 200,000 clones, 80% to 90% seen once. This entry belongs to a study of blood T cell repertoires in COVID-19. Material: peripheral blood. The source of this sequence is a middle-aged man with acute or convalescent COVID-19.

The DNA of the CDR3 is TGTGCCTGGAGCCCTCAGGGGGCTAGTGGCTACACCTTC. It specifies CAWSPQGASGYTF. The genes are TRBV30 and TRBJ1-2; 8 bases fit TRBD1. The V gene's germline CDR1 is GTSNPN and CDR2 SVGIG (reference sequence). CDR3 size: 13 residues. The junction had 7 bases not matched to a gene; V was cut back by 3 bases and J by 7 bases.